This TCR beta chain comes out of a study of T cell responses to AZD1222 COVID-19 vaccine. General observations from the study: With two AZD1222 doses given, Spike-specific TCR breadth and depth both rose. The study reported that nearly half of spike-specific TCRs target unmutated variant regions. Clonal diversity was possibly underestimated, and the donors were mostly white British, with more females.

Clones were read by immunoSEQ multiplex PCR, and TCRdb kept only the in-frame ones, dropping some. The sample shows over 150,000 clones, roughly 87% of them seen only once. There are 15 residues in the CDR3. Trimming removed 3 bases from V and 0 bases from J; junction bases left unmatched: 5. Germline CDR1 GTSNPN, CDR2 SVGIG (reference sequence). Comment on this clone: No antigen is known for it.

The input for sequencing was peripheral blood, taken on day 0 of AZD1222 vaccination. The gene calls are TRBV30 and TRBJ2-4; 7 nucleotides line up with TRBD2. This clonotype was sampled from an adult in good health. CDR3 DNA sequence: TGTGCCTGGAGCATGGGGGGGGGAGCCAAAAACATTCAGTACTTC. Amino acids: CAWSMGGGAKNIQYF.